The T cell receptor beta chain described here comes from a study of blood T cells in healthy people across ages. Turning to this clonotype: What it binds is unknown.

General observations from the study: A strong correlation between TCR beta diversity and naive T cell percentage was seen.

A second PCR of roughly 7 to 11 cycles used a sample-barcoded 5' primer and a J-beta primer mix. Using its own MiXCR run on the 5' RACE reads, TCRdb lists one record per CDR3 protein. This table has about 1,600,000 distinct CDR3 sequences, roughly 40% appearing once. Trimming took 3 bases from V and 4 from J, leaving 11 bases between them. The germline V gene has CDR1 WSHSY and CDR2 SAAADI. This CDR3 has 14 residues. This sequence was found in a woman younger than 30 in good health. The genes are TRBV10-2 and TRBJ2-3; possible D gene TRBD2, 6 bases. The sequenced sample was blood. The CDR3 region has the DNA TGCGCCAGCAGTGACGCGGGATCCCCAGATACGCAGTATTTT. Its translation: CASSDAGSPDTQYF.